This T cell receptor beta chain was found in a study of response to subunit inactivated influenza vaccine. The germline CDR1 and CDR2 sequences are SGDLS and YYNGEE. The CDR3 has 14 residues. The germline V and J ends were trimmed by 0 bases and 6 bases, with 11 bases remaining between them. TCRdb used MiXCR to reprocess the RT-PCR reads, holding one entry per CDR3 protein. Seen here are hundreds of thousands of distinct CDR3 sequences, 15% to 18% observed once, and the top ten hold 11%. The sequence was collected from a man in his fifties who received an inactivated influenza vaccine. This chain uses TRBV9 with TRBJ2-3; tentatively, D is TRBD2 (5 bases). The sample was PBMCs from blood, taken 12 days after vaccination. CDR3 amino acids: CASSVAASRDTQYF. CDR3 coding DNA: TGTGCCAGCAGCGTAGCGGCTAGCCGGGATACGCAGTATTTT.